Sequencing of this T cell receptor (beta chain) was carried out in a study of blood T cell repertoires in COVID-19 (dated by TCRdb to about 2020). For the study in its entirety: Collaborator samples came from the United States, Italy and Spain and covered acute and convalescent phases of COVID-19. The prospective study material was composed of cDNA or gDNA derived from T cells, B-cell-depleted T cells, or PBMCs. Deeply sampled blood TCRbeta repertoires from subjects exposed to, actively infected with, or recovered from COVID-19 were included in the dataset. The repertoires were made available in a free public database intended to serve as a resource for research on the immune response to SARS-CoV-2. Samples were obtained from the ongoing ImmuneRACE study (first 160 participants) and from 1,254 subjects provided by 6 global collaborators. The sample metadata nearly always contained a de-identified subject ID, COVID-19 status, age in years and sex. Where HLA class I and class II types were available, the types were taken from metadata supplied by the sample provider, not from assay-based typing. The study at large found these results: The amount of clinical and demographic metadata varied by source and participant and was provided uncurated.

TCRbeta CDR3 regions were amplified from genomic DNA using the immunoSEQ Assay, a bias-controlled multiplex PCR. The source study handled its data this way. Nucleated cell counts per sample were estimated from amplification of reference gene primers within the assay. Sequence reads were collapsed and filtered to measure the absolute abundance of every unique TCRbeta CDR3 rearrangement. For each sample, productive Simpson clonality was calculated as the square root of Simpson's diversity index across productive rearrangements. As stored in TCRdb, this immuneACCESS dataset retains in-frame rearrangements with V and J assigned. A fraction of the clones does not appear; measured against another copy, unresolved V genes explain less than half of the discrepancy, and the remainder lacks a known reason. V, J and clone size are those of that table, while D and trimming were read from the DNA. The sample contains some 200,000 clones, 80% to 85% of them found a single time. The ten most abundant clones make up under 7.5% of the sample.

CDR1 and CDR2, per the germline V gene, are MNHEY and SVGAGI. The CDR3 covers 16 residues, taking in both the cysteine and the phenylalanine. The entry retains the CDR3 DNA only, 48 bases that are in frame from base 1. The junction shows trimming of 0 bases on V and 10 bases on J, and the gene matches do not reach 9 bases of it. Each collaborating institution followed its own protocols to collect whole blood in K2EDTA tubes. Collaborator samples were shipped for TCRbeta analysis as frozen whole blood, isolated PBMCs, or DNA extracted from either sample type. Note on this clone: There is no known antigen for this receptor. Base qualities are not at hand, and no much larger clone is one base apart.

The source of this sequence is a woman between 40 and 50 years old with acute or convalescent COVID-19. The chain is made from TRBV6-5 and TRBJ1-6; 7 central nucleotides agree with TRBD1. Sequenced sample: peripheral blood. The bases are TGTGCCAGCAGTTACTCGTACAGCAGGGGGTTGTCACCCCTCCACTTT. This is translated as CASSYSYSRGLSPLHF.